The 8 T cell receptor beta chains listed next were all sequenced from one sample in a study of patients and donors after allogeneic stem cell transplantation. One entry per CDR3 protein results from TCRdb running MiXCR on the RT-PCR reads. The sample includes approximately 140,000 distinct CDR3 sequences, about 40% of them seen just once. The sequenced sample consisted of blood, either unsorted or a sorted T cell fraction (not recorded which). The origin of the receptors is a human donor who was either an allogeneic HSCT recipient or a stem cell or donor lymphocyte infusion donor (not recorded which). It is not recorded whose cells these are; they may come from a transplant donor.

This clonotype came up once. The chain combines TRBV9 with TRBJ2-3, with 8 bases identical to TRBD2. Unmatched junction bases numbered 8, after V lost 2 bases and J lost 6 bases. The CDR3 has 15 amino acids. Germline V gives CDR1 SGDLS, CDR2 YYNGEE. The CDR3 spells CASSVDLAGDDTQYF. DNA of the CDR3: TGTGCCAGCAGCGTTGACCTAGCGGGCGACGATACGCAGTATTTT. Looking up the rest from reference TRBV9 and TRBJ2-3 gives the full variable domain: DSGVTQTPKHLITATGQRVTLRCSPRSGDLSVYWYQQSLDQGLQFLIQYYNGEERAKGNILERFSAQQFPDLHSELNLSSLELGDSALYFCASSVDLAGDDTQYFGPGTRLTVL.

This clonotype was detected a few times. V and J are TRBV12-3 or TRBV12-4 and TRBJ2-5; 12 bases are shared with TRBD2. The CDR3 is 17 residues long. V lost 5 bases to trimming and J lost 2 bases; unmatched junction nucleotides: 9. This CDR3 is CASSPERLAGVQETQYF. For the CDR3, the DNA is TGTGCCAGCAGTCCTGAAAGACTAGCGGGGGTACAAGAGACCCAGTACTTC.

The CDR3: CASSFTVYHLNYGYTF. CDR3 DNA: TGTGCCAGCAGCTTTACAGTGTACCATCTTAACTATGGCTACACCTTC. The gene calls are TRBV7-9 and TRBJ1-2; D is ambiguous. The CDR3 runs to 16 residues. Germline V CDR1 and CDR2: SEHNR, FQNEAQ (reference sequence). V lost 3 bases, J lost 1 base, and 15 bases lay in between. The full variable domain, in which reference TRBV7-9 and TRBJ1-2 provide the parts outside the CDR3, is DTGVSQNPRHKITKRGQNVTFRCDPISEHNRLYWYRQTLGQGPEFLTYFQNEAQLEKSRLLSDRFSAERPKGSFSTLEIQRTEQGDSAMYLCASSFTVYHLNYGYTFGSGTRLTVV.

V gene TRBV15 combines with J gene TRBJ1-6; no clear D. V gave up 0 bases and J gave up 0 bases, with 9 bases separating them. The CDR3 totals 17 residues. Germline V gene lookup returns CDR1 LNHNV and CDR2 YYDKDF (reference sequence). The CDR3 region has the DNA TGTGCCACCAGCAGAGATGCCCGGAGCTCCTATAATTCACCCCTCCACTTT. It yields the protein CATSRDARSSYNSPLHF.

This clonotype showed up just a few times. The rearrangement joins TRBV12-3 or TRBV12-4 to TRBJ1-2, with D tentatively TRBD1 (5 bases). This CDR3 comprises 12 residues. The V and J ends lost 8 bases and 4 bases respectively, with 11 bases between them. In nucleotides, the CDR3 is TGTGCCAGCGCGGTTGGGACCTATGGCTACACCTTC. Amino acids: CASAVGTYGYTF.

The chain joins TRBV4-1 to TRBJ1-2, with D unresolved. CDR3 length: 14 amino acids. Trimming cost V 1 base and J 4 bases, with 10 bases left between them. CDR1 and CDR2 (germline): MGHRA, YSYEKL. CDR3 loop: CASSQVLPGYGYTF. CDR3 sequence (DNA): TGCGCCAGCAGCCAAGTGCTCCCTGGCTATGGCTACACCTTC.

CDR3 bases: TGCGCCAGCAGCCCAGAAAGGGGGACAGGGCCGAGGGGCAATCAGCCCCAGCATTTT. This encodes CASSPERGTGPRGNQPQHF. The genes are TRBV4-1 and TRBJ1-5; 9 bases agree with TRBD1. CDR3 length: 19 amino acids. CDR1 MGHRA and CDR2 YSYEKL come from the germline V gene. J was trimmed by 2 bases and V by 4 bases; bases with no gene match: 15.

This clonotype was seen a handful of times. The V gene is TRBV29-1, the J gene TRBJ2-7; 7 positions agree with TRBD1. Germline CDR1 and CDR2: SQVTM and ANQGSEA. CDR3 size: 14 residues. After removal of 6 bases from V and 1 base from J, the junction contained 9 bases not matched to a gene. The CDR3 spells CSVSRDRVSYEQYF. CDR3 DNA: TGCAGCGTATCCAGGGACAGAGTGTCCTACGAGCAGTACTTC.